This T cell receptor (beta chain) was identified in a study of shared clonotypes between healthy human individuals. Repertoires were generated with immunoSEQ multiplex PCR, while TCRdb's copy carries only in-frame clones and drops some. Of 1.5 million to 1.9 million clones listed, 95% to 99% are singletons. This CDR3 has 16 amino acids. V lost 4 bases, J lost 7 bases, and 12 bases stayed unmatched. Germline CDR1 is SGHRS and CDR2 is YFSETQ. The sequence was obtained from a man aged 25-40 years in good health. Input material: naive CD4+ T cells sorted from blood. Subset described: CD45RA+ positively selected. This chain uses TRBV5-1 with TRBJ2-4, with 9 bases identical to TRBD1. CDR3 loop: CASSEGQGYLRNIQYF. The CDR3 nucleotides are TGCGCCAGCAGCGAGGGACAGGGATATCTTAGGAACATTCAGTACTTC.